These T cell receptor beta chains were read from a single sample in a study of T cell repertoires in ileal Crohn's disease. TCRdb's table, derived via immunoSEQ multiplex PCR, lists solely in-frame clones and lacks some. There are roughly 8,400 clones in the sample; 80% occur only once, and roughly 13% lies in the top ten. Sequencing input: ileal tissue. Every receptor here comes from an adult with Crohn's disease. The CDR3 runs from the conserved cysteine through the conserved F or W. The order of the fields is D gene, J gene, clone size, V gene, CDR3 protein, CDR3 DNA. A D gene is named only where the DNA matches it firmly. The listing skips clone size in some rows; elsewhere it reads once, few, many or a size class.

. | TRBJ2-1 | . | TRBV4-1 | CASSQVLGRYEQFF | TGCGCCAGCAGCCAAGTACTGGGGAGATATGAGCAGTTCTTC
. | TRBJ1-3 | . | TRBV6-6 | CASSYSSGPNTIYF | TGTGCCAGCAGTTACTCGTCAGGCCCAAACACCATATATTTT
. | TRBJ2-1 | . | TRBV18 | CASSPPGGLTPNEQFF | TGTGCCAGCTCACCACCGGGGGGTTTAACACCTAATGAGCAGTTCTTC
. | TRBJ1-2 | few | TRBV19 | CASSGNRGSNYGYTF | TGTGCCAGTAGTGGGAACCGGGGCTCAAACTATGGCTACACCTTC
TRBD2 | TRBJ2-7 | . | TRBV5-4 | CASSLGTRSSEQYF | TGTGCCAGCAGCTTGGGGACTAGGTCCTCCGAGCAGTACTTC
. | TRBJ1-2 | . | TRBV30 | CAVGLNYGYTF | TGTGCTGTGGGACTAAACTATGGCTACACCTTC
TRBD2 | TRBJ2-1 | . | TRBV11-2 | CASSLAGARNEQFF | TGTGCCAGCAGCTTGGCGGGAGCCCGCAATGAGCAGTTCTTC
. | TRBJ2-3 | few | TRBV11-2 | CASSFTGLADTQYF | TGTGCCAGCAGCTTTACAGGGTTAGCAGATACGCAGTATTTT
TRBD2 | TRBJ2-1 | . | TRBV9 | CASSPSGRDPYNEQFF | TGTGCCAGCAGCCCCAGCGGGAGGGATCCCTACAATGAGCAGTTCTTC
TRBD1 | TRBJ2-2 | . | TRBV2 | CASRGTGGDTGELFF | TGTGCCAGCAGAGGGACAGGGGGTGATACCGGGGAGCTGTTTTTT
. | TRBJ1-3 | . | TRBV23-1 | CASSHPGRVTGNTIYF | TGCGCCAGCAGTCACCCAGGGAGGGTAACTGGAAACACCATATATTTT
. | TRBJ1-4 | . | TRBV5-6 | CACMGDSNGGEKLFF | TGTGCATGCATGGGTGACAGTAATGGCGGTGAAAAACTGTTTTTT
. | TRBJ2-1 | . | TRBV9 | CASSVGFDEQFF | TGTGCCAGCAGCGTAGGGTTTGATGAGCAGTTCTTC
. | TRBJ2-2 | . | TRBV12-5 | CASGLVQGARELFF | TGTGCTAGTGGTTTGGTACAGGGTGCTAGGGAGCTGTTTTTT
. | TRBJ2-7 | . | TRBV5-1 | CASSLAPQGWEAYEQYF | TGCGCCAGCAGCCTAGCCCCCCAGGGATGGGAAGCCTACGAGCAGTACTTC
. | TRBJ1-1 | . | TRBV19 | CASSMARRGRTEAFF | TGTGCCAGTAGTATGGCTCGGAGGGGTCGGACTGAAGCTTTCTTT
. | TRBJ1-4 | . | TRBV23-1 | CASSWGNKDEKLFF | TGCGCCAGCAGTTGGGGAAATAAGGATGAAAAACTGTTTTTT
. | TRBJ2-5 | . | TRBV5-1 | CASSLGGQETQYF | TGCGCCAGCAGCTTGGGGGGTCAGGAGACCCAGTACTTC
. | TRBJ2-5 | . | TRBV6-1 | CASSRRYQETQYF | TGTGCCAGCAGTAGGCGGTACCAAGAGACCCAGTACTTC
. | TRBJ2-7 | . | TRBV29-1 | CSAGLGSSYEQYF | TGCAGCGCTGGACTGGGGAGCTCCTACGAGCAGTACTTC
TRBD1 | TRBJ1-1 | few | TRBV7-8 | CASSSTGARTEAFF | TGTGCCAGCAGCTCAACAGGGGCGCGGACTGAAGCTTTCTTT
TRBD2 | TRBJ2-3 | . | TRBV19 | CASRLAGGVTDTQYF | TGTGCCAGTAGACTAGCGGGAGGTGTAACAGATACGCAGTATTTT
. | TRBJ2-5 | once | TRBV10-3 | CAISEILRETQYF | TGTGCCATCAGTGAGATCCTAAGGGAGACCCAGTACTTC
TRBD2 | TRBJ2-7 | . | TRBV6-5 | CASSLKSGEPYEQYF | TGTGCCAGCAGCTTGAAAAGCGGGGAACCCTACGAGCAGTACTTC
TRBD2 | TRBJ2-7 | . | TRBV10-3 | CAIRLAGTYEQYF | TGTGCCATCAGACTAGCGGGGACCTACGAGCAGTACTTC
. | TRBJ2-7 | . | TRBV18 | CASSTGSFSYEQYF | TGTGCCAGCTCCACGGGTTCCTTCTCCTACGAGCAGTACTTC
TRBD2 | TRBJ2-2 | . | TRBV28 | CASSPRTSDTGELFF | TGTGCCAGCAGCCCACGGACTAGCGACACCGGGGAGCTGTTTTTT
. | TRBJ1-1 | . | TRBV14 | CASSPEDSRYEAFF | TGTGCCAGCAGCCCCGAAGACAGCCGCTATGAAGCTTTCTTT
. | TRBJ2-7 | . | TRBV7-8 | CASSLKTMYEQYF | TGTGCCAGCAGCTTAAAAACTATGTACGAGCAGTACTTC
TRBD1 | TRBJ1-1 | . | TRBV19 | CASSTPQGAHTEAFF | TGTGCCAGTAGTACTCCACAGGGGGCACACACTGAAGCTTTCTTT
. | TRBJ2-7 | . | TRBV28 | CASSTHRERGYEQYF | TGTGCCAGCAGCACTCACAGGGAGAGGGGCTACGAGCAGTACTTC
. | TRBJ2-3 | once | TRBV6-1 | CASSDATDTQYF | TGTGCCAGCAGTGATGCGACAGATACGCAGTATTTT
TRBD1 | TRBJ2-1 | . | TRBV30 | CAWSIGQGAASEQFF | TGTGCCTGGAGTATCGGACAGGGGGCGGCGAGTGAGCAGTTCTTC
. | TRBJ1-3 | . | TRBV4-1 | CASSQISWGFGNTIYF | TGCGCCAGCAGCCAAATATCATGGGGCTTCGGAAACACCATATATTTT
. | TRBJ1-1 | . | TRBV28 | CATKGQMNTEAFF | TGTGCCACCAAGGGGCAGATGAACACTGAAGCTTTCTTT
. | TRBJ2-7 | . | TRBV4-2 | CASSQGCGSTSYEQYF | TGTGCCAGCAGCCAAGGATGCGGGTCGACCTCCTACGAGCAGTACTTC
. | TRBJ2-3 | few | TRBV5-6 | CASSLARVPRADTQYF | TGTGCCAGCAGCTTGGCCCGGGTCCCTCGGGCGGATACGCAGTATTTT
. | TRBJ1-1 | . | TRBV5-1 | CASSPVNTGNTEAFF | TGCGCCAGCAGCCCCGTTAATACAGGGAACACTGAAGCTTTCTTT
TRBD2 | TRBJ2-7 | . | TRBV10-3 | CAISLSGGSYEQYF | TGTGCCATCAGCCTTAGCGGGGGATCCTACGAGCAGTACTTC